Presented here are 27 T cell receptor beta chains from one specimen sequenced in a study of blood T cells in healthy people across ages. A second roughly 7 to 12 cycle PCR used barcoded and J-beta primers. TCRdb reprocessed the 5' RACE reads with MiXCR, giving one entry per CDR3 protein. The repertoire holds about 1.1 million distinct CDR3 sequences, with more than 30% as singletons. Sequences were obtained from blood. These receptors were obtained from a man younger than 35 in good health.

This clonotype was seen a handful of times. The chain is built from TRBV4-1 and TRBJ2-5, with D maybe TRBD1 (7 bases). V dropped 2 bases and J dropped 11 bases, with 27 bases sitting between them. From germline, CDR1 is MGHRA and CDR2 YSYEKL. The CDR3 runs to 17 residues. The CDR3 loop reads CASSQPLQGGSYNEQYF. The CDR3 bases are TGCGCCAGCAGCCAACCCCTTCAGGGGGGCAGTTACAATGAGCAGTACTTC.

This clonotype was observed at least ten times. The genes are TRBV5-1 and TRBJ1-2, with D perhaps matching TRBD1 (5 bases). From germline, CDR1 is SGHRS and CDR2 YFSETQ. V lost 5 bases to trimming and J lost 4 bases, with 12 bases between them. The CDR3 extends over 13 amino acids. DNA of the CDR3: TGCGCCAGCAGACAGGAGGAAGGCTATGGCTACACCTTC. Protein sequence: CASRQEEGYGYTF. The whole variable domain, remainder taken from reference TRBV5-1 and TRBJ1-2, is KAGVTQTPRYLIKTRGQQVTLSCSPISGHRSVSWYQQTPGQGLQFLFEYFSETQRNKGNFPGRFSGRQFSNSRSEMNVSTLELGDSALYLCASRQEEGYGYTFGSGTRLTVV.

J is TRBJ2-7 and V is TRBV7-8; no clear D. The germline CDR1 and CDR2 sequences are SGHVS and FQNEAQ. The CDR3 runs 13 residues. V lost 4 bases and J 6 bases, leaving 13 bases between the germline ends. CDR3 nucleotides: TGTGCCAGCAGCTCTAACTTTGAGTCCGAGCAGTACTTC. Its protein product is CASSSNFESEQYF.

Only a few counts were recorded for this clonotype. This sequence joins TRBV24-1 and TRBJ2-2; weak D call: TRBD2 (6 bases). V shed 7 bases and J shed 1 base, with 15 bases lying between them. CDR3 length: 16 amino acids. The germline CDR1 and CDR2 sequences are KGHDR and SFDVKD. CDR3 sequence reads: CATSPGLAQNTGELFF. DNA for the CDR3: TGTGCCACCAGCCCCGGCCTAGCGCAGAACACCGGGGAGCTGTTTTTT.

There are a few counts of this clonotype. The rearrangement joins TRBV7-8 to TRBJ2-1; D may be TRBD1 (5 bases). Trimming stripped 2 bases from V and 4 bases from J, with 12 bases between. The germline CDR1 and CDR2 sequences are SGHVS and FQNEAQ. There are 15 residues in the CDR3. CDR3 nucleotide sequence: TGTGCCAGCAGCTTATCAGGGTTGGCGTACAATGAGCAGTTCTTC. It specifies CASSLSGLAYNEQFF.

The DNA for the CDR3 is TGTGCCAGCAGCTTGGGGCTAGCGGACGCCTACAATGAGCAGTTCTTC. Translating it yields CASSLGLADAYNEQFF. The V and J genes are TRBV7-9 and TRBJ2-1, with TRBD2 matching over 7 bases. The V gene end was trimmed by 3 bases and the J gene end by 2 bases; junction bases not matched to a gene: 7. CDR3 length: 16 residues. CDR1 is SEHNR and CDR2 is FQNEAQ in the germline V gene (reference sequence).

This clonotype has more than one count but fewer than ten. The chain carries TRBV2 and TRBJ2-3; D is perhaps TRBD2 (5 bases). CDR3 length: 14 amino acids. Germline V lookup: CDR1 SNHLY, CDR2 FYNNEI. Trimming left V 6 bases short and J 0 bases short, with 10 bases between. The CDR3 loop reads CASRSSGSTDTQYF. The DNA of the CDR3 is TGTGCCAGCAGGAGTTCGGGGAGCACAGATACGCAGTATTTT.

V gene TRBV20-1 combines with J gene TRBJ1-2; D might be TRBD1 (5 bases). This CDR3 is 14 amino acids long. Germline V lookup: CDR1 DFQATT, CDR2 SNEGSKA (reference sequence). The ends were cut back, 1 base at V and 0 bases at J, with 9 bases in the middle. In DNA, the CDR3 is TGCAGTGCTAGAGCGAGGGGCTCTAACTATGGCTACACCTTC. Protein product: CSARARGSNYGYTF.

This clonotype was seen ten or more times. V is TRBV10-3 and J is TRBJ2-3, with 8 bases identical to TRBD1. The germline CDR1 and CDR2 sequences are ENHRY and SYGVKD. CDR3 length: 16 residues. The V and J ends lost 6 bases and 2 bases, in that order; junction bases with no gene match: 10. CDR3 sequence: CAIRASDRGVTDTQYF. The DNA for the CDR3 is TGTGCCATCAGAGCCTCCGACAGGGGCGTCACAGATACGCAGTATTTT.

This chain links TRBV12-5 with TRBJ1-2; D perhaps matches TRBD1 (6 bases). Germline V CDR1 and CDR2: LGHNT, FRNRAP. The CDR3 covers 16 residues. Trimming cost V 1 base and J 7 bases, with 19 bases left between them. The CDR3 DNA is TGTGCTAGTGGTTTGGGAGACCCCGGACAGCTTTTTGGCTACACCTTC. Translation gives CASGLGDPGQLFGYTF.

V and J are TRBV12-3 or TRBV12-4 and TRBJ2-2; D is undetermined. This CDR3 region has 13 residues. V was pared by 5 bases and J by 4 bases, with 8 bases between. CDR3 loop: CASSILGTGELFF. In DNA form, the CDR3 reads TGTGCCAGCAGTATCCTCGGCACCGGGGAGCTGTTTTTT.

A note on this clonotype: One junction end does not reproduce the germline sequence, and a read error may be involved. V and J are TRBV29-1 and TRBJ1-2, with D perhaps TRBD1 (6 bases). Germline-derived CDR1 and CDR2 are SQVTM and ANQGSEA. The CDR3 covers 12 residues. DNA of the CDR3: TGCCGCGTCTTCCAGGGGAACTATGGCTACACCTTC. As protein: CRVFQGNYGYTF.

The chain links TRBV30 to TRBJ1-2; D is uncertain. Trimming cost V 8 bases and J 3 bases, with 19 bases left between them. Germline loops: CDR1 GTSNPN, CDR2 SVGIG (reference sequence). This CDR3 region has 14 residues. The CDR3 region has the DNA TGTGCCGTATTACGGGGAGGCAGTTACTATGGCTACACCTTC. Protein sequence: CAVLRGGSYYGYTF.

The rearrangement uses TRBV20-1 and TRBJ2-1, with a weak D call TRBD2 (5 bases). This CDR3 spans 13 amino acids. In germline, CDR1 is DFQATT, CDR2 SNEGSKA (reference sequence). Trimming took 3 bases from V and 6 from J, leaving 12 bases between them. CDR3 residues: CSARAGSINEQFF. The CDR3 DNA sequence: TGCAGTGCTAGGGCGGGCTCCATCAATGAGCAGTTCTTC.

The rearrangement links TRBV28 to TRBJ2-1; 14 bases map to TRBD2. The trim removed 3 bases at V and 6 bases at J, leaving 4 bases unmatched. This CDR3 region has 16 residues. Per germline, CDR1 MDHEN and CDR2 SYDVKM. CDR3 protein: CASSFATSGGANEQFF. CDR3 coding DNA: TGTGCCAGCAGTTTCGCGACTAGCGGGGGGGCCAATGAGCAGTTCTTC.

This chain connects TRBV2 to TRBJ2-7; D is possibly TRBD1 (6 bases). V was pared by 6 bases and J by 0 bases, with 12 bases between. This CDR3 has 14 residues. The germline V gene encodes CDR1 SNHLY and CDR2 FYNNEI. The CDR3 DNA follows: TGTGCCAGCAGGGACAGTATTAACTCCTACGAGCAGTACTTC. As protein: CASRDSINSYEQYF.

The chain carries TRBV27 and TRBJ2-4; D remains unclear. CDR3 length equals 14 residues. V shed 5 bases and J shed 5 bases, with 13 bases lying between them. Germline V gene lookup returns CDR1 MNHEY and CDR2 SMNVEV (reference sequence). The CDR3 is CASSVGFGQNIQYF. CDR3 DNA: TGTGCCAGCAGTGTAGGATTCGGCCAAAACATTCAGTACTTC.

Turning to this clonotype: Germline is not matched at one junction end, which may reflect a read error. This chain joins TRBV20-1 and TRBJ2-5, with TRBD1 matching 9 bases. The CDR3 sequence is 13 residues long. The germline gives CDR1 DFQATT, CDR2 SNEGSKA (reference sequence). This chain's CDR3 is CGATRTGEETQYF. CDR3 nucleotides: TGCGGTGCTACAAGGACAGGGGAAGAGACCCAGTACTTC.

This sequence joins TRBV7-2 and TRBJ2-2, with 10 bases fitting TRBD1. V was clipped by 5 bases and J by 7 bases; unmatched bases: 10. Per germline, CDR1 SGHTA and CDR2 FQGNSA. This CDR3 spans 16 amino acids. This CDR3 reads CASSRSGQGSVGELFF. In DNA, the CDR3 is TGTGCCAGCAGCCGATCGGGACAGGGGTCAGTCGGGGAGCTGTTTTTT.

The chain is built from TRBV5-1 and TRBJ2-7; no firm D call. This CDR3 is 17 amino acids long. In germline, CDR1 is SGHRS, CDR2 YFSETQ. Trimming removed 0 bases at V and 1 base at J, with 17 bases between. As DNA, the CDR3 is TGCGCCAGCAGCTTGGGGACCTACCAAATTAAATCCTACGAGCAGTACTTC. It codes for CASSLGTYQIKSYEQYF. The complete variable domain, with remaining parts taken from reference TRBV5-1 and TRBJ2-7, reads KAGVTQTPRYLIKTRGQQVTLSCSPISGHRSVSWYQQTPGQGLQFLFEYFSETQRNKGNFPGRFSGRQFSNSRSEMNVSTLELGDSALYLCASSLGTYQIKSYEQYFGPGTRLTVT.

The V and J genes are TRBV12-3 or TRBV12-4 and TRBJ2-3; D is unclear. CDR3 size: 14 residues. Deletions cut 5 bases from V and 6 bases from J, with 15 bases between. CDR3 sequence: CASSPRRLSDTQYF. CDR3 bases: TGTGCCAGCAGTCCTCGACGTCTCAGTGATACGCAGTATTTT.

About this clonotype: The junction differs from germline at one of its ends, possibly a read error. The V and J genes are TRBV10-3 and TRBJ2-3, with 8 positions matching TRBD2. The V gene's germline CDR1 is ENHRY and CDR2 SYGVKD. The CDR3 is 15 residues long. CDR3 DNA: TGTGCCATCTCTAGTATAAGCGGGGGCACAGATATGCAGTATTTT. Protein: CAISSISGGTDMQYF.

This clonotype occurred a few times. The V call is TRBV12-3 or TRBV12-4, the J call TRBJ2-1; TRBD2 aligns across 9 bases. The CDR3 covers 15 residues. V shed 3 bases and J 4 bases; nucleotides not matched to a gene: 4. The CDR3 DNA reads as TGTGCCAGCAGTTTTTTAACTAGCGGGTACAATGAGCAGTTCTTC. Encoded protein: CASSFLTSGYNEQFF.

In DNA, the CDR3 is TGTGCCAGCAGCTTAGGCAAGTACACAGATACGCAGTATTTT. This codes for CASSLGKYTDTQYF. This chain uses TRBV7-2 with TRBJ2-3; D uncertain. Germline CDR1 reads SGHTA; CDR2 reads FQGNSA. The CDR3 sequence is 14 residues long. V lost 1 base and J lost 2, with 7 bases in between. The full variable domain, completed using reference TRBV7-2 and TRBJ2-3, is GAGVSQSPSNKVTEKGKDVELRCDPISGHTALYWYRQSLGQGLEFLIYFQGNSAPDKSGLPSDRFSAERTGGSVSTLTIQRTQQEDSAVYLCASSLGKYTDTQYFGPGTRLTVL.

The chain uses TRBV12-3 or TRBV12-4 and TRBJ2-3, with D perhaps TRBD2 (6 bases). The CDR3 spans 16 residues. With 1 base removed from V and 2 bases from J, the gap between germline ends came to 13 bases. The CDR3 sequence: CASSLGGVKFTDTQYF. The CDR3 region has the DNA TGTGCCAGCAGTTTAGGGGGGGTTAAATTCACAGATACGCAGTATTTT.

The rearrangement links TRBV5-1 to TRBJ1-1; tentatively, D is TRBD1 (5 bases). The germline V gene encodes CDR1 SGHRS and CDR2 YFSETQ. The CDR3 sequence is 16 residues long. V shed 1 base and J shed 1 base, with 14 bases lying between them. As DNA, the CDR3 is TGCGCCAGCAGCTTGAGGCCAGGGACGGAGAACACTGAAGCTTTCTTT. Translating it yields CASSLRPGTENTEAFF.

The CDR3 DNA reads TGTGCCAGCAGTGCTAGCGGGGGGGCCCAAGAGACCCAGTACTTC. Its protein is CASSASGGAQETQYF. The V and J genes are TRBV6-4 and TRBJ2-5; 12 bases map to TRBD2. The germline gives CDR1 MRHNA, CDR2 SNTAGT. There are 15 residues in the CDR3. V lost 4 bases, J lost 1 base, and 1 base stayed unmatched.